This TCR beta chain was sequenced during a study of blood T cell repertoires in COVID-19. Background on the study: Samples taken during acute and convalescent COVID-19 were collected in the United States, Italy and Spain. T cells, B-cell-depleted T cells, or PBMCs supplied cDNA or gDNA.

Original processing notes: By means of reference gene primer amplification, nucleated cell counts were estimated. Only in-frame clones appear in the TCRdb table, and some are missing; sequencing was by immunoSEQ multiplex PCR. D and trimming come from the DNA, and the V and J calls and clone size come from that table. The table lists about 120,000 clones, about 88% of them singletons. The origin of this receptor is a human donor in a cohort sampled during active COVID-19. The sample taken for sequencing was peripheral blood.

In DNA, the CDR3 is TGTGCCAGCTCACCAAGGAGGGGCGAGGCAGGTGAAGCTTTCTTT. The encoded protein is CASSPRRGEAGEAFF. The rearrangement uses TRBV18 and TRBJ1-1, with D possibly being TRBD1 (5 bases). Germline assignment: CDR1 KGHSH and CDR2 LQKENI. V shed 2 bases and J shed 7 bases, with 17 bases lying between them. This CDR3 spans 15 amino acids.